Presented here are 8 T cell receptor beta chains from one specimen sequenced in a study of cytomegalovirus exposure and HLA in healthy donors. This PCR relied on a set of 60 Vbeta primers and 13 Jbeta primers. Sequencing was performed with immunoSEQ multiplex PCR; in TCRdb, only in-frame clones are kept and a portion is missing. This table has roughly 180,000 clones, about 80% appearing once. Sequencing was done on a sample of PBMCs. The receptors come from a woman in her twenties or thirties in good health and CMV-seropositive.

V usage is TRBV10-1 and J usage is TRBJ2-3; D gene ambiguous. Trimming took 5 bases from V and 2 from J, leaving 8 bases between them. There are 13 residues in the CDR3. Germline values: CDR1 WNHNN, CDR2 SYGVQD (reference sequence). As DNA, the CDR3 is TGCGCCAGCAGTTTACAGATCACAGATACGCAGTATTTT. Protein product: CASSLQITDTQYF.

The CDR3 here is CASSQRLALDTQYF. The CDR3 DNA reads TGTGCCAGCAGCCAAAGACTAGCGCTCGATACGCAGTATTTT. This chain uses TRBV4-2 with TRBJ2-3; 8 bases line up with TRBD2. The CDR3 has 14 amino acids. Germline V CDR1 and CDR2: LGHNA, YNFKEQ. J was trimmed by 6 bases and V by 2 bases; bases with no gene match: 4.

The rearrangement uses TRBV27 and TRBJ2-1; D perhaps matches TRBD2 (6 bases). Germline values: CDR1 MNHEY, CDR2 SMNVEV (reference sequence). V gave up 6 bases and J gave up 0 bases, with 12 bases separating them. The CDR3 contains 15 residues. CDR3 loop: CASRSGTFSYNEQFF. The CDR3 bases are TGTGCCAGCAGAAGTGGGACTTTCTCCTACAATGAGCAGTTCTTC.

V usage is TRBV5-6 and J usage is TRBJ2-4; the D gene is possibly TRBD1 (7 bases). The CDR3 runs to 16 residues. CDR1 is SGHDT, CDR2 YYEEEE, per germline. V lost 4 bases to trimming and J lost 0 bases, with 14 bases between them. CDR3 in amino acids: CASSGGTELAKNIQYF. The CDR3 DNA reads as TGTGCCAGCAGCGGCGGGACAGAACTAGCCAAAAACATTCAGTACTTC.

The chain combines TRBV6-1 with TRBJ1-1, with D possibly TRBD1 on 6 matching bases. This CDR3 is built from 14 residues. V gave up 5 bases and J gave up 4 bases, with 14 bases separating them. CDR1 is MNHNS and CDR2 is SASEGT in the germline V gene. Written as DNA, the CDR3 is TGTGCCAGCAGTCACACAGGGTTTGGCACTGAAGCTTTCTTT. Its protein product is CASSHTGFGTEAFF.

The V call is TRBV2, the J call TRBJ2-5; TRBD2 aligns across 14 bases. Germline loops: CDR1 SNHLY, CDR2 FYNNEI. The CDR3 is made up of 16 amino acids. Losses at the gene ends were 5 bases for V and 5 bases for J; bases not matched to a gene: 7. The DNA of the CDR3 is TGTGCCAGCAGTCGACTAGCGGGGGGGCCCTGGGAGACCCAGTACTTC. Its protein is CASSRLAGGPWETQYF.

This sequence joins TRBV27 and TRBJ2-1; 10 nucleotides align to TRBD2. Germline lookup yields CDR1 MNHEY and CDR2 SMNVEV (reference sequence). The length of the CDR3 is 15 residues. Trimming took 5 bases from V and 4 from J; bases not matched to a gene: 5. As DNA, the CDR3 is TGTGCCAGCAGTCCCGGACTAGCGGTTTACAATGAGCAGTTCTTC. This gives the protein CASSPGLAVYNEQFF.

The CDR3: CSASINEQFF. DNA for the CDR3: TGCAGTGCTAGTATCAATGAGCAGTTCTTC. The chain has TRBV20-1 and TRBJ2-1; D call uncertain. The V gene lost 3 bases and the J gene lost 6 bases, with 3 bases spanning the gap. The germline V gene has CDR1 DFQATT and CDR2 SNEGSKA (reference sequence). The CDR3 covers 10 residues.